This T cell receptor (beta chain) is drawn from a study of T cell changes during pregnancy in multiple sclerosis. The CDR3 is 16 residues long. Between the trimmed V and J ends, which lost 4 bases and 1 base, there was a span of 15 bases. Germline CDR1 is SGHKS and CDR2 is YYEKEE (reference sequence). Data came from immunoSEQ multiplex PCR; TCRdb stores just in-frame clones and leaves some out. The sample has around 95,000 clones, around 92% seen once. The clonotype originates from a female donor in good health, enrolled as a control in a pregnancy study. The input for sequencing was peripheral blood, taken after pregnancy. V is TRBV5-5 and J is TRBJ1-3; no clear D gene. The DNA of the CDR3 is TGTGCCAGCAGCGATATCCGAACTCGTTCTGGAAACACCATATATTTT. Translating it yields CASSDIRTRSGNTIYF.